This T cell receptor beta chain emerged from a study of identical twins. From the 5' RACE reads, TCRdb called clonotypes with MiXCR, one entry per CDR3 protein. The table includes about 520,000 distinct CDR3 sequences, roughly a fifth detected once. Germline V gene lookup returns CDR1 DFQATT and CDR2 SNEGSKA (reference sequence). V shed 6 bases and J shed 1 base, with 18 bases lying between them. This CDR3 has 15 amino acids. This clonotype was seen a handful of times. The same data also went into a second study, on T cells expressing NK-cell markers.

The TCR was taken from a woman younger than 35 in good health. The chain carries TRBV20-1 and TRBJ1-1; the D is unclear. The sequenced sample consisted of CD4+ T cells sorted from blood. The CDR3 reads CSAKPAGQPNTEAFF. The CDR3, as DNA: TGCAGTGCGAAACCCGCCGGGCAGCCGAACACTGAAGCTTTCTTT.